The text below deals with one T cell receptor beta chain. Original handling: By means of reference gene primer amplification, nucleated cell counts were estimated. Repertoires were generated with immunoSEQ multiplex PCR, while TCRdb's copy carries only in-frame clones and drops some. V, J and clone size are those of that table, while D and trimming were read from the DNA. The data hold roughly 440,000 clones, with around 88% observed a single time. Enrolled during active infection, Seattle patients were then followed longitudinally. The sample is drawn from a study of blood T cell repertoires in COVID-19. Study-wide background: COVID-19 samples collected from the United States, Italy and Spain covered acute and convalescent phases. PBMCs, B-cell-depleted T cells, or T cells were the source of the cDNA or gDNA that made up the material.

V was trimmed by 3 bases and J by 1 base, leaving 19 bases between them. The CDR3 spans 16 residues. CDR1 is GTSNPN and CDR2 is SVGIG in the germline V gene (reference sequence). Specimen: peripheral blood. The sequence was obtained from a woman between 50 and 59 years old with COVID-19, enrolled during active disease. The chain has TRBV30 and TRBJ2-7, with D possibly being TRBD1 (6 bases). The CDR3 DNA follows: TGTGCCTGGAGGCGAAGTGACAGGCTTTATTCCTACGAGCAGTACTTC. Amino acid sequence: CAWRRSDRLYSYEQYF.